The entry below gives a single T cell receptor (beta chain) sequence along with its context. Its antigen is not identified. Trimming left V 1 base short and J 6 bases short, with 4 bases between. CDR1 LGHNA and CDR2 YSLEER come from the germline V gene. This CDR3 has 11 residues. This specimen belongs to a study of CD8 T cells in ankylosing spondylitis. General study points: Some of the motif variants had earlier been found in reactive arthritis patients' fluid and blood. A TCR beta motif of eight or nine highly homologous variants seemed to mark ankylosing spondylitis blood.

TCRdb fed the 5' RACE reads into MiXCR, producing one record per CDR3 protein. The sample lists about 240,000 distinct CDR3 sequences; approximately 9% were seen once. Sequenced sample: blood, either unsorted or a sorted T cell fraction (not recorded which). The TCR comes from a male donor with ankylosing spondylitis or in good health (not recorded which). The rearrangement joins TRBV4-3 to TRBJ2-7; D unresolved. CDR3 in amino acids: CASSQVGEQYF. In nucleotides, the CDR3 is TGCGCCAGCAGCCAAGTAGGCGAGCAGTACTTC.